Below are 5 T cell receptor beta chains sequenced from a single sample in a study of radiation and T cells in renal cell carcinoma. Noted time point: blood 4 weeks post-SBRT, at nephrectomy. The treatment here: 15 Gy SBRT to primary tumor, nephrectomy 4 weeks later. The assay was immunoSEQ multiplex PCR, and TCRdb's table has in-frame clones only and misses some. The repertoire holds about 170,000 clones, with about 87% as singletons. Sequenced here: blood, sampled from a patient whose treatment included radiotherapy and nephrectomy. The receptor set was obtained from a woman in her 50s with renal cell carcinoma.

The rearrangement joins TRBV28 to TRBJ1-2; maybe TRBD1 (5 bases). The germline V gene has CDR1 MDHEN and CDR2 SYDVKM. V was trimmed by 6 bases and J by 3 bases, leaving 14 bases between them. The CDR3 covers 14 residues. CDR3 DNA: TGTGCCAGCAGGGGGACGGTTCTCTACTATGGCTACACCTTC. Translation gives CASRGTVLYYGYTF.

The rearrangement uses TRBV7-9 and TRBJ1-3; D gene ambiguous. This CDR3 is 13 amino acids long. Germline V gives CDR1 SEHNR, CDR2 FQNEAQ (reference sequence). The V end lost 5 bases, the J end lost 0 bases, and 5 bases lay between the germline ends. The CDR3 DNA sequence: TGTGCCAGCAGCCTCAACTCTGGAAACACCATATATTTT. Translation: CASSLNSGNTIYF.

The V and J genes are TRBV19 and TRBJ1-4; D is possibly TRBD1 (5 bases). CDR3 length equals 19 residues. V dropped 8 bases and J dropped 7 bases, with 32 bases sitting between them. Germline CDR1 reads LNHDA; CDR2 reads SQIVND (reference sequence). Here the CDR3 reads CASGTVNPTIRQGFEKLFF. CDR3 in DNA: TGTGCCAGTGGAACGGTAAACCCCACCATTCGGCAGGGATTTGAAAAACTGTTTTTT. Full variable domain (remainder filled in from reference TRBV19 and TRBJ1-4): DGGITQSPKYLFRKEGQNVTLSCEQNLNHDAMYWYRQDPGQGLRLIYYSQIVNDFQKGDIAEGYSVSREKKESFPLTVTSAQKNPTAFYLCASGTVNPTIRQGFEKLFFGSGTQLSVL.

This chain links TRBV7-2 with TRBJ1-1; D uncertain. The CDR3 contains 13 residues. V lost 5 bases, J lost 4 bases, and 11 bases lay in between. CDR1 is SGHTA and CDR2 is FQGNSA in the germline V gene. The CDR3, as DNA: TGTGCCAGCAGCATCGGGAGCGCCACTGAAGCTTTCTTT. This encodes CASSIGSATEAFF.

This clone has just one count. The V and J genes are TRBV6-5 and TRBJ1-2; TRBD1 matches 8 bases. Trimming at V came to 4 bases and at J to 8 bases, leaving 15 bases not matched to a gene. The CDR3 length is 16 residues. The germline CDR1 and CDR2 sequences are MNHEY and SVGAGI. The CDR3, as DNA: TGTGCCAGCAGTTCTCTTCTTTCTCAGGGGGCTGGCGGCTACACCTTC. This gives the protein CASSSLLSQGAGGYTF.